This entry features one TCR beta chain sequence. The antigen it binds to is not known. Base qualities are not recorded, but no much larger clone differs from it by a single base. Enrolling through a virtual design, the prospective study's participants ranged in age from roughly 18 to 89 years and lived across 20 to 25 United States geographic areas. In the prospective study, cohorts were assigned on the basis of participant-reported clinical history obtained from a screening survey and a study questionnaire. Recovered participants in ImmuneRACE Cohort 3 were defined by two consecutive negative NP/OP PCR tests, clearance by a healthcare professional, or resolution of symptoms. In the prospective study, whole blood, serum and a nasopharyngeal or oropharyngeal swab were collected from each participant by mobile phlebotomists. Prospective study participants could optionally give additional blood draws and questionnaires over an approximately two-month period. Before DNA extraction, blood samples from the prospective study were shipped at room temperature or frozen.

Counted from cysteine to phenylalanine, this CDR3 has 15 amino acids. Solely the CDR3 DNA is kept, with 45 bases framed from the first base. The germline V gene encodes CDR1 SGHRS and CDR2 YFSETQ. Relative to germline, V is missing 2 bases and J is missing 4 bases, with 8 bases of the junction outside any gene match. These data are taken from a study of blood T cell repertoires in COVID-19 (dated by TCRdb to between 2020 and 2021). With regard to the full study: Samples covering the acute and convalescent phases of COVID-19 were provided by collaborators in the United States, Italy and Spain. HLA class I and class II types, where available, came from metadata supplied by the sample provider rather than from assay-based typing. A freely available public database, intended as a resource for researchers studying the immune response to SARS-CoV-2, is where the repertoires were released. The dataset comprised deeply sampled blood TCRbeta repertoires from subjects exposed to, actively infected with, or recovered from COVID-19. Nearly every sample came with metadata listing a de-identified subject ID, COVID-19 status, age in years and sex. Samples were obtained from the ongoing ImmuneRACE study (first 160 participants) and from about 1,300 subjects provided by 6 global collaborators. The prospective study material was composed of cDNA or gDNA derived from T cells, B-cell-depleted T cells, or PBMCs. General conclusions and limits of the study: How much clinical and demographic metadata was included differed by source and by participant, and the metadata was provided uncurated.

TCRbeta CDR3 regions were amplified from genomic DNA by means of the immunoSEQ Assay, a bias-controlled multiplex PCR. Under the source paper's analysis protocol: The number of nucleated cells in each sample was estimated from the amplification of reference gene primers within the assay. To quantify the absolute abundance of each unique TCRbeta CDR3 rearrangement, sequence reads were collapsed and filtered. For each sample, productive Simpson clonality was calculated as the square root of Simpson's diversity index over productive rearrangements. As stored in TCRdb, this immuneACCESS dataset retains in-frame rearrangements with V and J assigned. A fraction of the clones does not appear; measured against another copy, unresolved V genes explain less than half of the discrepancy, and the remainder lacks a known reason. For V, J and clone size, that table is used; D and trimming come from the DNA. Recorded for this sample are 450,000 to 600,000 clones; approximately 90% of them occurred a single time. The ten top clones hold 0.7% of the sample.

The receptor comes from a woman between 18 and 30 years old who had recovered from COVID-19. The chain uses TRBV5-1 and TRBJ1-2, and 7 junction bases match TRBD1. The sample was PBMCs or T cells enriched from blood (not recorded which). The sequence in DNA is TGCGCCAGCAGCTTCACAGGGGATCTTGGCTATGGCTACACCTTC. It codes for CASSFTGDLGYGYTF. The CDR3, completed at both ends by the reference TRBV5-1 and TRBJ1-2 genes, gives the full variable domain KAGVTQTPRYLIKTRGQQVTLSCSPISGHRSVSWYQQTPGQGLQFLFEYFSETQRNKGNFPGRFSGRQFSNSRSEMNVSTLELGDSALYLCASSFTGDLGYGYTFGSGTRLTVV.